The 32 T cell receptor beta chains listed next were all sequenced from one sample in a study of CD8+ T cells in alopecia areata (dated by TCRdb to between 2018 and 2020). The library was made by the immunoSEQ multiplex PCR assay. For TCR sequencing, RNA was extracted from every sample and reverse transcribed into cDNA to serve as template. The immuneACCESS repertoire file appears here via TCRdb, limited to in-frame rearrangements. These files lack a portion of the clones; in checked studies, under half of the deficit traces to unresolved V genes, and the cause of the others is not known. This sample lists approximately 58,000 clones; around 44% were detected once. About 51% of the sample comes from the top ten. Sequences were obtained from NKG2D-low CD8+ T cells sorted from blood. In the paper's terms, the cell subset or site label means: sorted CD8+ NKG2D-low blood T cells. The receptors were gathered from a human donor with alopecia areata.

The chain carries TRBV9 and TRBJ1-1; D perhaps matches TRBD1 (5 bases). V was clipped by 0 bases and J by 7 bases, with 13 bases between them. Germline CDR1 SGDLS, CDR2 YYNGEE. The CDR3 sequence is 14 residues long. CDR3 protein: CASSVDGIGDEAFF. CDR3 DNA: TGTGCCAGCAGCGTAGACGGCATAGGGGATGAAGCTTTCTTT.

This clone has just a few counts. The V call is TRBV29-1, the J call TRBJ2-7; D might be TRBD1 (6 bases). The germline gives CDR1 SQVTM, CDR2 ANQGSEA. V shed 4 bases and J shed 6 bases, with 13 bases lying between them. This CDR3 region has 12 residues. The CDR3 protein is CSVGTDPSEQYF. As DNA, the CDR3 is TGCAGCGTTGGGACAGACCCGAGCGAGCAGTACTTC.

The chain uses TRBV5-6 and TRBJ2-5; D tentatively reads TRBD1 or TRBD2 (6 bases each). V lost 0 bases to trimming and J lost 2 bases, with 14 bases between them. Germline V gene sequence: CDR1 SGHDT, CDR2 YYEEEE. CDR3 size: 16 residues. CDR3 loop: CASSLEVGGPQETQYF. CDR3 coding DNA: TGTGCCAGCAGCTTGGAGGTGGGGGGCCCACAAGAGACCCAGTACTTC.

This chain uses TRBV27 with TRBJ2-1; TRBD2 agrees at 7 bases. CDR1 and CDR2 (germline): MNHEY, SMNVEV (reference sequence). The CDR3 totals 16 residues. The junction had 8 bases not matched to a gene; V was cut back by 1 base and J by 5 bases. The CDR3 region is CASSLYAGALDNEQFF. DNA of the CDR3: TGTGCCAGCAGTTTATATGCGGGAGCCTTGGACAATGAGCAGTTCTTC.

The V and J genes are TRBV7-9 and TRBJ2-7, with D tentatively TRBD2 (6 bases). Germline V gives CDR1 SEHNR, CDR2 FQNEAQ (reference sequence). The CDR3 is 13 residues long. Trimming stripped 5 bases from V and 1 base from J, with 9 bases between. The CDR3 sequence: CASSPAGSYEQYF. For the CDR3, the DNA is TGTGCCAGCAGCCCTGCGGGATCCTACGAGCAGTACTTC.

The table lists this clone with many counts. The CDR3: CASSQVDTEAFF. The CDR3 DNA sequence: TGTGCCAGCAGCCAGGTCGACACTGAAGCTTTCTTT. The J gene is TRBJ1-1, the V gene TRBV7-9; the D is unclear. CDR1 is SEHNR, CDR2 FQNEAQ, per germline (reference sequence). Trimming took 5 bases from V and 3 from J, leaving 7 bases between them. The CDR3 runs 12 residues. Full variable domain (outside the CDR3, taken from reference TRBV7-9 and TRBJ1-1): DTGVSQNPRHKITKRGQNVTFRCDPISEHNRLYWYRQTLGQGPEFLTYFQNEAQLEKSRLLSDRFSAERPKGSFSTLEIQRTEQGDSAMYLCASSQVDTEAFFGQGTRLTVV.

This clone was detected a few times. The chain links TRBV10-3 to TRBJ2-3, with TRBD2 matching 9 bases. The junction had 8 bases not matched to a gene; V was cut back by 6 bases and J by 4 bases. CDR3 length: 15 residues. Germline CDR1 ENHRY, CDR2 SYGVKD. CDR3 coding DNA: TGTGCCATCAGCTATAGCGGGGGTTTCGCAGATACGCAGTATTTT. Protein sequence: CAISYSGGFADTQYF.

The rearrangement links TRBV7-9 to TRBJ1-2; D is unclear. The CDR3 extends over 14 amino acids. V dropped 5 bases and J dropped 1 base, with 11 bases sitting between them. Germline loops: CDR1 SEHNR, CDR2 FQNEAQ (reference sequence). Written as DNA, the CDR3 is TGTGCCAGCAGCCCTCCCAGGATTAACTATGGCTACACCTTC. Translating gives CASSPPRINYGYTF. The full variable domain, rest sourced from reference TRBV7-9 and TRBJ1-2, is DTGVSQNPRHKITKRGQNVTFRCDPISEHNRLYWYRQTLGQGPEFLTYFQNEAQLEKSRLLSDRFSAERPKGSFSTLEIQRTEQGDSAMYLCASSPPRINYGYTFGSGTRLTVV.

The V call is TRBV6-5, the J call TRBJ2-1; 7 bases are shared with TRBD2. The germline V gene has CDR1 MNHEY and CDR2 SVGAGI. The CDR3 sequence is 14 residues long. Unmatched junction bases numbered 10, after V lost 5 bases and J lost 9 bases. The CDR3 nucleotides are TGTGCCAGCAGTATCTTGGGAGGGGCTGTTGAGCAGTTCTTC. Amino acid sequence: CASSILGGAVEQFF.

This chain connects TRBV27 to TRBJ1-1; D perhaps matches TRBD1 (5 bases). V gave up 1 base and J gave up 0 bases, with 9 bases separating them. CDR1 is MNHEY and CDR2 is SMNVEV in the germline V gene (reference sequence). The CDR3 consists of 15 residues. The CDR3, as DNA: TGTGCCAGCAGTTTATGGGGGAATATGAACACTGAAGCTTTCTTT. It codes for CASSLWGNMNTEAFF.

V is TRBV9 and J is TRBJ2-7; 7 nucleotides match TRBD1. J gave up 3 bases and V 5 bases, and 11 bases lay outside the gene matches. The CDR3 extends over 15 amino acids. Germline CDR1 SGDLS, CDR2 YYNGEE. The CDR3 nucleotides are TGTGCCAGCAGTTATGGGGACAGCATTATCTACGAGCAGTACTTC. As protein: CASSYGDSIIYEQYF.

V gene TRBV4-2 combines with J gene TRBJ1-1, with D perhaps TRBD1 (5 bases). The germline gives CDR1 LGHNA, CDR2 YNFKEQ. The CDR3 is made up of 12 amino acids. Trimming removed 4 bases from V and 9 bases from J, with 12 bases in between. As DNA, the CDR3 is TGTGCCAGCAGCCTAAAGGGGCAGAAAGCTTTCTTT. Translated, it gives CASSLKGQKAFF.

The CDR3 DNA is TGTGCCAGCAGCCCCGCGTGGGGGCAGTTCTTC. Translating gives CASSPAWGQFF. The chain employs TRBV13 and TRBJ2-1, with D unclear. The germline V gene encodes CDR1 PRHDT and CDR2 FYEKMQ (reference sequence). The V gene lost 5 bases and the J gene lost 12 bases, with 11 bases spanning the gap. This CDR3 contains 11 residues.

V is TRBV5-4 and J is TRBJ1-5; D gene ambiguous. CDR3 size: 11 residues. Germline CDR1 is SGHNT and CDR2 is YYREEE (reference sequence). The V end was cut by 5 bases, the J end by 5 bases, with 5 bases between. CDR3: CASSLDQPQHF. In DNA, the CDR3 is TGTGCCAGCAGTCTTGATCAGCCCCAGCATTTT.

This chain links TRBV5-4 with TRBJ1-2, with TRBD1 as a possible D gene (6 bases). Germline V lookup: CDR1 SGHNT, CDR2 YYREEE (reference sequence). Between the trimmed V and J ends, which lost 4 bases and 12 bases, there was a span of 16 bases. The CDR3 is 12 residues long. CDR3 protein: CASSPTGKFHTF. As DNA, the CDR3 is TGTGCCAGCAGCCCCACAGGGAAGTTTCACACCTTC.

The rearrangement uses TRBV9 and TRBJ1-2; D is perhaps TRBD1 (6 bases). The CDR3 runs to 14 residues. The V end lost 4 bases, the J end lost 3 bases, and 13 bases lay between the germline ends. The germline V gene encodes CDR1 SGDLS and CDR2 YYNGEE. CDR3 in amino acids: CASSSDRSHYGYTF. The CDR3 DNA is TGTGCCAGCAGCTCCGACAGGAGCCACTATGGCTACACCTTC.

V is TRBV30 and J is TRBJ2-2; D is undetermined. This CDR3 has 12 residues. Germline assignment: CDR1 GTSNPN and CDR2 SVGIG (reference sequence). The CDR3 DNA is TGTGCAAACAATGAGAACACCGGGGAGCTGTTTTTT. Translating it yields CANNENTGELFF. Based on the CDR3 plus reference TRBV30 and TRBJ2-2, the full variable domain is SQTIHQWPATLVQPVGSPLSLECTVEGTSNPNLYWYRQAAGRGLQLLFYSVGIGQISSEVPQNLSASRPQDRQFILSSKKLLLSDSGFYLCANNENTGELFFGEGSRLTVL.

The sample holds a few counts of this clone. V gene TRBV9 combines with J gene TRBJ2-7; perhaps TRBD1 as D (6 bases). Germline CDR1 reads SGDLS; CDR2 reads YYNGEE. The CDR3 sequence is 14 residues long. Trimming left V 3 bases short and J 6 bases short, with 16 bases between. Written as DNA, the CDR3 is TGTGCCAGCAGCGCCGGAGGACAGCACAGCGAGCAGTACTTC. Translated, it gives CASSAGGQHSEQYF.

The gene calls are TRBV27 and TRBJ1-1; D not certain. The CDR3 loop spans 13 amino acids. The germline CDR1 and CDR2 sequences are MNHEY and SMNVEV (reference sequence). The V gene lost 5 bases and the J gene lost 11 bases, with 18 bases spanning the gap. CDR3 nucleotide sequence: TGTGCCAGCAGTCCCTCGGACCTCCTTGGGGCTTTCTTT. This translates into CASSPSDLLGAFF.

The chain is built from TRBV7-9 and TRBJ2-5; no clear D. Trimming shortened V by 4 bases and J by 2 bases, and 8 bases separated the two germline ends. The CDR3 is 13 residues long. Per the germline V gene, CDR1 is SEHNR and CDR2 is FQNEAQ (reference sequence). As DNA, the CDR3 is TGTGCCAGCAGCTCGAGACTGCAAGAGACCCAGTACTTC. This translates into CASSSRLQETQYF.

This clone was detected only a few times. The rearrangement joins TRBV13 to TRBJ2-3, with D unclear. V lost 5 bases and J lost 4, with 10 bases in between. The CDR3 spans 13 residues. Germline-derived CDR1 and CDR2 are PRHDT and FYEKMQ (reference sequence). CDR3 in amino acids: CASSPSFADTQYF. The CDR3 DNA follows: TGTGCCAGCAGCCCGAGTTTCGCAGATACGCAGTATTTT.

The CDR3 spells CASSQTSRDNNYGYTF. As DNA, the CDR3 is TGCGCCAGCAGTCAAACGTCCAGGGACAACAACTATGGCTACACCTTC. The chain combines TRBV23-1 with TRBJ1-2; tentative D call: TRBD1 (6 bases). TRBV23-1 is an open reading frame whose function is uncertain. The CDR3 is 16 amino acids. V lost 2 bases and J 2 bases, leaving 15 bases between the germline ends.

The chain links TRBV5-1 to TRBJ2-7; 9 nucleotides align to TRBD2. CDR1 and CDR2 from the germline V gene are SGHRS and YFSETQ. The V gene end was trimmed by 0 bases and the J gene end by 2 bases; junction bases not matched to a gene: 3. The length of the CDR3 is 15 residues. The CDR3 protein is CASSLATSGAYEQYF. The CDR3 nucleotides are TGCGCCAGCAGCTTGGCGACTAGCGGAGCCTACGAGCAGTACTTC.

The genes are TRBV30 and TRBJ2-5, with 8 bases identical to TRBD2. Unmatched junction bases numbered 10, after V lost 2 bases and J lost 2 bases. Germline V gene sequence: CDR1 GTSNPN, CDR2 SVGIG (reference sequence). This CDR3 has 16 amino acids. CDR3: CAWSRKPGLVQETQYF. DNA of the CDR3: TGTGCCTGGAGTAGAAAACCGGGACTAGTACAAGAGACCCAGTACTTC.

J is TRBJ2-6 and V is TRBV19; no reliable D call. Trimming left V 6 bases short and J 0 bases short, with 6 bases between. CDR3 length equals 14 residues. Germline V CDR1 and CDR2: LNHDA, SQIVND (reference sequence). The CDR3 region is CASRLVSGANVLTF. CDR3 bases: TGTGCCAGTAGACTTGTCTCTGGGGCCAACGTCCTGACTTTC.

V and J are TRBV29-1 and TRBJ1-4, with D unresolved. Between the trimmed V and J ends, which lost 3 bases and 4 bases, there was a span of 6 bases. The CDR3 is 12 residues long. Per germline, CDR1 SQVTM and CDR2 ANQGSEA. CDR3 coding DNA: TGCAGCGTTGAGGGCCGTAATGAAAAACTGTTTTTT. Encoded protein: CSVEGRNEKLFF.

The chain links TRBV30 to TRBJ1-5; D is ambiguous. Germline V gene sequence: CDR1 GTSNPN, CDR2 SVGIG (reference sequence). Trimming cost V 0 bases and J 7 bases, with 10 bases left between them. The CDR3 extends over 13 amino acids. The CDR3 DNA sequence: TGTGCCTGGAGTGTAACGATGGGACAGCCCCAGCATTTT. Residues: CAWSVTMGQPQHF.

The chain employs TRBV4-1 and TRBJ2-5; 12 bases match TRBD2. Germline V gene sequence: CDR1 MGHRA, CDR2 YSYEKL. The ends lost 6 bases at V and 3 bases at J; junction bases unmatched: 8. The CDR3 totals 16 residues. The chain's CDR3 is CASSPRASGGEETQYF. CDR3 DNA: TGCGCCAGCAGTCCAAGGGCTAGCGGGGGGGAAGAGACCCAGTACTTC.

The chain has TRBV7-2 and TRBJ2-5, with 8 positions matching TRBD2. Trimming at V came to 5 bases and at J to 4 bases, leaving 12 bases not matched to a gene. Germline-derived CDR1 and CDR2 are SGHTA and FQGNSA. The length of the CDR3 is 16 residues. The CDR3 DNA reads TGTGCCAGCAGCGAAGAATTAGCGGGATTCGGAGAGACCCAGTACTTC. It yields the protein CASSEELAGFGETQYF.

The rearrangement uses TRBV27 and TRBJ2-2; no clear D. This CDR3 is 14 amino acids long. The V and J ends lost 3 bases and 7 bases respectively, with 12 bases between them. The germline gives CDR1 MNHEY, CDR2 SMNVEV (reference sequence). The CDR3 is CASSFDRPGGELFF. CDR3 nucleotide sequence: TGTGCCAGCAGTTTTGACCGACCAGGCGGGGAGCTGTTTTTT.

The chain couples TRBV7-9 to TRBJ1-6; D is perhaps TRBD1 (5 bases). Germline lookup yields CDR1 SEHNR and CDR2 FQNEAQ (reference sequence). The germline V and J ends were trimmed by 2 bases and 4 bases, with 9 bases remaining between them. CDR3 length equals 15 residues. The CDR3 loop reads CASSLPQGYNSPLHF. CDR3 coding DNA: TGTGCCAGCAGCTTACCTCAGGGTTATAATTCACCCCTCCACTTT.

The chain combines TRBV9 with TRBJ2-7, with D unresolved. The germline gives CDR1 SGDLS, CDR2 YYNGEE. V lost 1 base and J 0 bases, leaving 8 bases between the germline ends. This CDR3 contains 14 residues. The CDR3 reads CASSVSRSSYEQYF. CDR3 in DNA: TGTGCCAGCAGCGTAAGCAGGAGCTCCTACGAGCAGTACTTC.